This entry is about one TCR beta chain. The source of the sample is a study of blood T cell repertoires in COVID-19. Study details: Sample material is recorded as cDNA or gDNA derived from T cells, B-cell-depleted T cells, or PBMCs.

Measured with immunoSEQ multiplex PCR; TCRdb has only the in-frame clones, and not every one. The profile shows over 100,000 clones, 84% of them singletons. CDR3 length equals 14 residues. Germline V lookup: CDR1 MNHEY, CDR2 SMNVEV (reference sequence). J lost 9 bases, V lost 5 bases, and 5 bases had no gene match. This clonotype originated in a man between 35 and 55 years old with active or convalescent COVID-19. Material for sequencing was peripheral blood. The J gene is TRBJ1-6, the V gene TRBV27; 9 positions agree with TRBD1. The CDR3 region is CASSRTGVGSPLHF. CDR3 bases: TGTGCCAGCAGTAGGACAGGGGTGGGTTCACCCCTCCACTTT.